This TCR beta chain was identified in a study of blood T cell repertoires in COVID-19. Whole-study context: Some COVID-19 samples were acute and others convalescent; all came from the United States, Italy and Spain. PBMCs, B-cell-depleted T cells, or T cells were the source of the cDNA or gDNA that made up the material.

V was clipped by 2 bases and J by 0 bases, with 15 bases between them. Germline CDR1 and CDR2: SGHNT and YYREEE (reference sequence). This CDR3 is 16 amino acids long. Original handling: Amplifying reference gene primers gave estimates of nucleated cell counts. TCRdb's table, derived via immunoSEQ multiplex PCR, lists solely in-frame clones and lacks some. V, J and clone size reflect that table, while D and trimming were determined from the DNA. The sample carries 200,000 to 250,000 clones, 82% recorded once. The rearrangement uses TRBV5-4 and TRBJ2-7; D possibly corresponds to TRBD2 (7 bases). Input material: peripheral blood. The clonotype was recovered from a woman of 80 years or more with acute or convalescent COVID-19. CDR3 amino acids: CASSFTGGGPSYEQYF. The CDR3 bases are TGTGCCAGCAGCTTTACCGGCGGGGGCCCCTCCTACGAGCAGTACTTC. The whole variable domain, filled in from reference TRBV5-4 and TRBJ2-7, reads ETGVTQSPTHLIKTRGQQVTLRCSSQSGHNTVSWYQQALGQGPQFIFQYYREEENGRGNFPPRFSGLQFPNYSSELNVNALELDDSALYLCASSFTGGGPSYEQYFGPGTRLTVT.